This T cell receptor beta chain was recovered during a study of cytomegalovirus exposure and HLA in healthy donors. Overall study context: Ancestry clustering placed 81% of more than 350 genotyped donors in the Caucasian-associated cluster.

Findings and limits, study-wide: As was reported, the HLA-A and HLA-B alleles of most subjects were accurately predicted from TCR beta sequences. In an earlier analysis, productive rearrangement rates for most beta V segments clustered near 87% or 30%.

This clone showed up just once. Its target is unknown. Researchers ran the PCR with 60 Vbeta and 13 Jbeta primers. Sequenced by immunoSEQ multiplex PCR; TCRdb stores in-frame clones only, minus some. The table shows 95,000 to 150,000 clones, with 76% occurring only once. The sequenced material came from PBMCs. This receptor was obtained from a man aged 45-65 years in good health and CMV-seronegative.

CDR3 in amino acids: CASSSPGSGNTIYF. The CDR3 nucleotides read TGTGCCAGCTCATCCCCAGGGTCTGGAAACACCATATATTTT. The V call is TRBV18, the J call TRBJ1-3; D is possibly TRBD1 (5 bases). Germline CDR1 and CDR2: KGHSH and LQKENI. This CDR3 has 14 residues. V gave up 5 bases and J gave up 1 base, with 9 bases separating them.